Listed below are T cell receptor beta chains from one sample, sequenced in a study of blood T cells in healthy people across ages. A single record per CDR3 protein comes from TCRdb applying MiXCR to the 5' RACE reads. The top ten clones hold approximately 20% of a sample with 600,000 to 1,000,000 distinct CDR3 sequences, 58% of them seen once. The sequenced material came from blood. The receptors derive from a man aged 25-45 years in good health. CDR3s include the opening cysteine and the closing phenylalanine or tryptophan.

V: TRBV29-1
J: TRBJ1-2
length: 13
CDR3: CSVEEGTGYGYTF

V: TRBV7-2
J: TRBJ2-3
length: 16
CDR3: CASSLGGVGVTDTQYF

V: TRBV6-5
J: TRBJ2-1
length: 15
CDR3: CASRTGQGSYNEQFF

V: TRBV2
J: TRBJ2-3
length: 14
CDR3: CASMFDRGTDTQYF

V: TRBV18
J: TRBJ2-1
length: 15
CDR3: CASSPPSGPYNEQFF

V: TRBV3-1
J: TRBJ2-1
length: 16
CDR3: CASSQAPQGVSSEQFF

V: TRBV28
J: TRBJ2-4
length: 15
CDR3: CASSSVRGAKNIQYF

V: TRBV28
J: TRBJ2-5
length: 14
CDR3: CASSPHRAPRTQYF

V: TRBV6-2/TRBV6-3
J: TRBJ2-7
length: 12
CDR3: CASTTSVSEQYF

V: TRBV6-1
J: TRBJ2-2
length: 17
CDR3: CASTQTGTFGVTGELFF

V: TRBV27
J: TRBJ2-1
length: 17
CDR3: CASRKTQGFNSYNEQFF

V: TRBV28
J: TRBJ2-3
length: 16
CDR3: CASSLLGLAGVDTQYF

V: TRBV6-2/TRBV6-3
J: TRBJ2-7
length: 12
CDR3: CASSIMAVEQYF

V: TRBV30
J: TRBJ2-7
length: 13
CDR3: CAWSVLGGSEQYF

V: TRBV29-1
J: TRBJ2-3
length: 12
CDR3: CSVDRDADTQYF

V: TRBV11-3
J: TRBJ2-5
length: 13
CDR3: CASSVAREHEQYF

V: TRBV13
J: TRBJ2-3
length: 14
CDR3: CASSFGSNTDTQYF

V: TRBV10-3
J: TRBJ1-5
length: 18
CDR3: CAISEAPGTGGSGQPQHF

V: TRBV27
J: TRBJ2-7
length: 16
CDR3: CASSLYAPGPSYEQYF

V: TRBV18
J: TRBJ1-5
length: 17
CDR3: CASSPFDKGGSDQPQHF

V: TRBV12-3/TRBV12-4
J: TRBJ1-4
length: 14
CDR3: CASSPSGGDEKLFF

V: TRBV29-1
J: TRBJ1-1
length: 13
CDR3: CSVETGLNTEAFF

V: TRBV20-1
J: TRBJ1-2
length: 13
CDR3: CSARVGSRHGYTF

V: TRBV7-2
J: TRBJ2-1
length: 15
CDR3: CASSFPGLAGGGQFF

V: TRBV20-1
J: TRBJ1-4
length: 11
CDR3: CSGAANEKLFF

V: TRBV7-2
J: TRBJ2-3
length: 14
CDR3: CASYEGGSSDTQYF

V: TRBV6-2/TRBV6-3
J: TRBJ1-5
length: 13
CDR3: CASSYSRGQPQHF

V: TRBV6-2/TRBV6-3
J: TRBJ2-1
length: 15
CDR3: CASSQKAGGYNEQFF

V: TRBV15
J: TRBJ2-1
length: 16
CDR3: CATSGGRDRAWNEQFF

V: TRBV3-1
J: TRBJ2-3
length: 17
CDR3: CASSHLQVRRTTDTQYF

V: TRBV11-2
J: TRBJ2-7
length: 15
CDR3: CASSLRDHFTYEQYF

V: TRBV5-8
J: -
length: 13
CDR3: CASKRLLQETQYF

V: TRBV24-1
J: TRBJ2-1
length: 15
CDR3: CATSLSSGSYNEQFF

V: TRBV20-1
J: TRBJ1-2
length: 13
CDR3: CSARPQGDYGYTF

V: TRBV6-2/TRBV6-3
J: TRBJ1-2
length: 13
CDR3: CASNYSTNYGYTF